The table lists the clone carrying this T cell receptor (beta chain) with many counts. Its antigen is unidentified. This specimen comes from a study of regulatory T cells in long-lasting Graves disease. Noted time point: newly diagnosed GD, antithyroid drugs for less than 3 months. The TCR library used RNA extracted from PBMCs. Arm-PCR of CDR3 regions and iRepertoire HTBI primers were the basis on which TCR beta libraries were built. TCRdb re-analysed the multiplex PCR reads in MiXCR, keeping a single row per CDR3 protein. The top ten clones hold over 15% of a sample with about 470,000 distinct CDR3 sequences, under 15% of them seen once. The CDR3 extends over 15 amino acids. The germline V gene encodes CDR1 GTSNPN and CDR2 SVGIG (reference sequence). The junction had 6 bases not matched to a gene; V was cut back by 3 bases and J by 3 bases. The study, taken as a whole, reports: Possibly, accuracy suffered from the small sample size. Only peripheral blood was studied, not thyroid tissue.

These data were likewise used in another study, on T cells in Graves' hyperthyroidism and ophthalmopathy. That study reports: Most thyroid clonotypes expanded above 0.001 were also detected in blood. A model of 13 V-J features distinguished ophthalmopathy from stable hyperthyroidism.

The material was peripheral blood mononuclear cells (PBMCs), obtained at new diagnosis, from a patient treated with antithyroid drugs. The genes are TRBV30 and TRBJ1-5; 9 bases match TRBD1. This receptor was identified in a woman in her twenties or thirties with Graves disease. The CDR3 DNA is TGTGCCTGGAGCCCCGGGACAGGGTACAATCAGCCCCAGCATTTT. It yields the protein CAWSPGTGYNQPQHF.